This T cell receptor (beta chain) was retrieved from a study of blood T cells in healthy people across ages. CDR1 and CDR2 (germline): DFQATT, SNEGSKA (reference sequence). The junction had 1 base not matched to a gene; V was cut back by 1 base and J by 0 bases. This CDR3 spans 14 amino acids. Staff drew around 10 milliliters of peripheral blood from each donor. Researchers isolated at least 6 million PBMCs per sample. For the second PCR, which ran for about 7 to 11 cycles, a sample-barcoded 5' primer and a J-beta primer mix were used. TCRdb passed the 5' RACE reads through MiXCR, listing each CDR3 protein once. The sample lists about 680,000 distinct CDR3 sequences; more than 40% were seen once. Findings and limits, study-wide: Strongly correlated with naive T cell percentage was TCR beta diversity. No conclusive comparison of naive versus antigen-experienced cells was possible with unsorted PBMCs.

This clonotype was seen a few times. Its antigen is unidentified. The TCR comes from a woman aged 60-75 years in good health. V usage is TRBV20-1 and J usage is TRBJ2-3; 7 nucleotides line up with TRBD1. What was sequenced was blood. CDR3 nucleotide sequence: TGCAGTGCTAGAGGGACAGGCAGCACAGATACGCAGTATTTT. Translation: CSARGTGSTDTQYF.